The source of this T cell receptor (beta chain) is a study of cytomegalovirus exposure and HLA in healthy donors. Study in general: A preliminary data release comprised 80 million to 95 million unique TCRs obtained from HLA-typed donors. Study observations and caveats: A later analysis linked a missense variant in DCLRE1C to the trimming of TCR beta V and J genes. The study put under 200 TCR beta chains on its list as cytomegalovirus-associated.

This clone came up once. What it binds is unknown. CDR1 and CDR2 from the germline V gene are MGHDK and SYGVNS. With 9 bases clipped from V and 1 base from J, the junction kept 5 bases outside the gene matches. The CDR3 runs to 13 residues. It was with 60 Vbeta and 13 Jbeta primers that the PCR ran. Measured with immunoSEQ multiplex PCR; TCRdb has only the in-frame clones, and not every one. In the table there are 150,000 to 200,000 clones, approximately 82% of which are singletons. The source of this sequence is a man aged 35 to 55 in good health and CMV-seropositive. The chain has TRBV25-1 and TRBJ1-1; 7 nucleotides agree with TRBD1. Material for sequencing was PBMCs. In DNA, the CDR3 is TGTGCCAGTCTGGACAGGACGAACACTGAAGCTTTCTTT. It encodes CASLDRTNTEAFF.